This T cell receptor (beta chain) was identified in a study of blood T cell repertoires in COVID-19. Whole-study context: T cells, B-cell-depleted T cells, or PBMCs provided the cDNA or gDNA that served as material.

Authors' methods: Quantification of nucleated cells was approximated via reference gene primer amplification. TCRdb keeps only in-frame clones here, not all; method: immunoSEQ multiplex PCR. D and trimming come from the DNA, and the V and J calls and clone size come from that table. Among about 76,000 clones, 80% to 90% were seen once, and the ten largest hold approximately 11%. Trimming removed 1 base at V and 0 bases at J, with 19 bases between. There are 19 residues in the CDR3. Germline CDR1 SGHVS, CDR2 FNYEAQ. Followed longitudinally, the Seattle patients had been enrolled during active infection.

The V call is TRBV7-6, the J call TRBJ1-3; tentative D call: TRBD1 (6 bases). The TCR originated in a man between 60 and 70 years old with COVID-19, enrolled during active disease. Sequencing used peripheral blood. The CDR3 DNA follows: TGTGCCAGCAGCTTAGGTCGTGCCCAATACAGGGTCTCTGGAAACACCATATATTTT. Translation gives CASSLGRAQYRVSGNTIYF.